Shown below are 12 T cell receptor beta chains from a single sample sequenced in a study of vaccination effects on CD4 cells after COVID-19. Profiling relied on immunoSEQ multiplex PCR, and the TCRdb table lists in-frame clones only, not all of them. The sample consists of tens of thousands of clones, 75% to 80% of them appearing once. Antigen-specific CD4+ T cell clonotypes were called by their expansion after viral peptide-pool culture in ViraFEST. Cells that had been cultured for less than eleven days were the source of isolated CD4+ T cells. People in the vaccine group had not been infected with SARS-CoV-2 before, and their nucleocapsid antibodies were negative. For these receptors, no antigen is known. Material: CD4+ T cells from PBMCs cultured with HCoV-OC43 spike peptides, obtained before COVID-19 vaccination. Specified subset: HCoV-OC43 spike overlapping peptide pool stimulation. The receptors were gathered from a human donor who received a COVID-19 vaccine.

The chain is built from TRBV19 and TRBJ2-6, with TRBD1 matching 7 bases. Trimming at V came to 8 bases and at J to 2 bases, leaving 3 bases not matched to a gene. The CDR3 sequence is 14 residues long. Germline-derived CDR1 and CDR2 are LNHDA and SQIVND (reference sequence). CDR3 DNA sequence: TGTGCCAGTTCTACAGGGGCTGGGGCCAACGTCCTGACTTTC. As protein: CASSTGAGANVLTF.

V is TRBV9 and J is TRBJ2-1; 8 positions match TRBD2. V lost 0 bases and J lost 9; bases outside the gene matches: 2. This CDR3 has 13 residues. The germline V gene encodes CDR1 SGDLS and CDR2 YYNGEE. The CDR3 coding sequence is TGTGCCAGCAGCGTAGCTCGGGAGGGTGAGCAGTTCTTC. Translating it yields CASSVAREGEQFF.

V gene TRBV28 combines with J gene TRBJ2-5; D is tentatively TRBD1 or TRBD2 (5 bases each). This CDR3 comprises 16 residues. Trimming left V 6 bases short and J 2 bases short, with 19 bases between. Germline assignment: CDR1 MDHEN and CDR2 SYDVKM. CDR3 nucleotide sequence: TGTGCCAGCAGATTGGCAGGGAGCCCGGTACAAGAGACCCAGTACTTC. Translation gives CASRLAGSPVQETQYF.

The chain is built from TRBV5-4 and TRBJ1-2; 9 nucleotides match TRBD1. With 4 bases clipped from V and 4 bases from J, the junction kept 2 bases outside the gene matches. The CDR3 covers 13 residues. Germline V gene lookup returns CDR1 SGHNT and CDR2 YYREEE (reference sequence). CDR3 in amino acids: CASSPGQGYGYTF. CDR3 DNA sequence: TGTGCCAGCAGCCCGGGACAGGGCTATGGCTACACCTTC.

The chain recombines TRBV7-3 with TRBJ2-5, with unresolved D. V was pared by 4 bases and J by 2 bases, with 11 bases between. This CDR3 has 14 amino acids. Per germline, CDR1 SGHTA and CDR2 FQGTGA. CDR3 DNA sequence: TGTGCCAGCAGCTCCTCTCATCAGCAAGAGACCCAGTACTTC. Protein product: CASSSSHQQETQYF.

The count of this clone is one. This chain connects TRBV15 to TRBJ2-7; D is unresolved. The V end was cut by 0 bases, the J end by 1 base, with 16 bases between. Germline V lookup: CDR1 LNHNV, CDR2 YYDKDF (reference sequence). This CDR3 has 17 amino acids. This CDR3 is CATSRDQNSPLSYEQYV. Here the CDR3 DNA reads TGTGCCACCAGCAGAGATCAGAACAGCCCGTTATCCTACGAGCAGTACGTC.

The chain recombines TRBV20-1 with TRBJ1-1; no clear D. Germline values: CDR1 DFQATT, CDR2 SNEGSKA (reference sequence). This CDR3 comprises 14 residues. Trimming pared 3 bases from V and 0 bases from J, leaving 11 bases between. The CDR3 nucleotides read TGCAGTGCTAGTGGGAGACTTATGAACACTGAAGCTTTCTTT. Protein product: CSASGRLMNTEAFF.

This clone was counted between two and nine times. The chain couples TRBV10-3 to TRBJ2-2, with D unresolved. The V gene's germline CDR1 is ENHRY and CDR2 SYGVKD. V gave up 0 bases and J gave up 0 bases, with 8 bases separating them. The CDR3 consists of 16 residues. CDR3 region: CAISESAPSNTGELFF. For the CDR3, the DNA is TGTGCCATCAGTGAGTCAGCTCCGTCGAACACCGGGGAGCTGTTTTTT.

This rearrangement joins TRBV11-1 to TRBJ1-2, with 8 bases lining up with TRBD1. Germline V CDR1 and CDR2: SGHAT, FQDESV (reference sequence). CDR3 size: 14 residues. V lost 1 base, J lost 8 bases, and 6 bases stayed unmatched. CDR3 amino acids: CASSLGDRRDGYTF. CDR3 nucleotide sequence: TGTGCCAGCAGCTTAGGGGACAGGCGCGACGGCTACACCTTC. The full variable domain, in which reference TRBV11-1 and TRBJ1-2 provide the parts outside the CDR3, is EAEVAQSPRYKITEKSQAVAFWCDPISGHATLYWYRQILGQGPELLVQFQDESVVDDSQLPKDRFSAERLKGVDSTLKIQPAELGDSAMYLCASSLGDRRDGYTFGSGTRLTVV.

The V gene is TRBV7-2, the J gene TRBJ2-2; D unresolved. The ends were cut back, 0 bases at V and 6 bases at J, with 14 bases in the middle. The germline gives CDR1 SGHTA, CDR2 FQGNSA. The CDR3 is 16 residues long. The CDR3 sequence is CASSLAFDAMAGELFF. The CDR3, as DNA: TGTGCCAGCAGCTTAGCGTTTGACGCTATGGCCGGGGAGCTGTTTTTT.

The chain recombines TRBV19 with TRBJ1-1; the D is unclear. This CDR3 is 12 amino acids long. Germline V gene data show CDR1 as LNHDA and CDR2 as SQIVND (reference sequence). V lost 10 bases and J 1 base, leaving 10 bases between the germline ends. Here the CDR3 DNA reads TGTGCCACCAGGCTATGGAACACTGAAGCTTTCTTT. Protein product: CATRLWNTEAFF.

This clone has more than one count but fewer than ten. The rearrangement links TRBV7-3 to TRBJ2-2; D gene uncertain. The CDR3 sequence is 13 residues long. Germline V gene lookup returns CDR1 SGHTA and CDR2 FQGTGA. V was shortened by 5 bases and J by 4 bases, with 8 bases between the two germline ends. The CDR3 DNA follows: TGTGCCAGCAGCCCCGACGGCACCGGGGAGCTGTTTTTT. As protein: CASSPDGTGELFF.